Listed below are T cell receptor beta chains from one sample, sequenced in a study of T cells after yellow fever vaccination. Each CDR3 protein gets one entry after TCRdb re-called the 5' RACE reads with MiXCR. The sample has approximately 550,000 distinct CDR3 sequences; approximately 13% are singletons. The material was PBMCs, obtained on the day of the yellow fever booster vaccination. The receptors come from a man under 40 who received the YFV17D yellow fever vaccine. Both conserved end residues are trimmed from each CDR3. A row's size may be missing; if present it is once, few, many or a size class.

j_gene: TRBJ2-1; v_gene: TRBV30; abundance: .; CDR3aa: AWSRTLLGNEQF
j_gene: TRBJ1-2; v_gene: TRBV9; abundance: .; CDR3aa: ASSVAGGYGYT
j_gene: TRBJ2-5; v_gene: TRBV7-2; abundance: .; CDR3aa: ASSFRLGQETQY
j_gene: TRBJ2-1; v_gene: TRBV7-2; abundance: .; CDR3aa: ASTLGLAYSYNEQF
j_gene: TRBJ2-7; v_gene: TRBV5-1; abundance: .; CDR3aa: ASSLVVGGSYEQY
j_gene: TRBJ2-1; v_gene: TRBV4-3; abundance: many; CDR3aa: ASSQDAGGSYNEQF
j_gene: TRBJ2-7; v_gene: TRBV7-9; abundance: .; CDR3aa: ASSIPGTNEQY
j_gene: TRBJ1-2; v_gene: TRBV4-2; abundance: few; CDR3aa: ASSQELRSYGYT
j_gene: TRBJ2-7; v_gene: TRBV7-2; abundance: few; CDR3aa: ASSLAPRSEQY
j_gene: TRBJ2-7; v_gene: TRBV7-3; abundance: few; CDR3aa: ASSLTTGYTYEQY